These 10 T cell receptor beta chains originate from one sample sequenced in a study of cytomegalovirus exposure and HLA in healthy donors. The PCR had 60 Vbeta and 13 Jbeta primers. TCRdb's copy holds only in-frame clones and misses some; the assay was immunoSEQ multiplex PCR. The sample carries about 160,000 clones, about four fifths recorded once. Sequencing was done on a sample of PBMCs. These receptors were collected from a man aged 25-45 years in good health and CMV-seronegative.

The chain is built from TRBV19 and TRBJ1-1; D is unresolved. The CDR3 covers 13 residues. Trimming removed 2 bases from V and 1 base from J, with 5 bases in between. The germline CDR1 and CDR2 sequences are LNHDA and SQIVND (reference sequence). Here the CDR3 reads CASSISRNTEAFF. The CDR3 region has the DNA TGTGCCAGTAGTATAAGTAGGAACACTGAAGCTTTCTTT.

Relative to its sample, this clone is medium-sized. The CDR3 DNA reads as TGTGCCAGCAGTTCCAGTTATAGCAATCAGCCCCAGCATTTT. Protein: CASSSSYSNQPQHF. The rearrangement uses TRBV6-5 and TRBJ1-5; D not resolved. The V end lost 4 bases, the J end lost 0 bases, and 7 bases lay between the germline ends. Germline V lookup: CDR1 MNHEY, CDR2 SVGAGI. This CDR3 is built from 14 residues.

The V gene is TRBV9, the J gene TRBJ1-6; 7 nucleotides line up with TRBD1. CDR1 and CDR2 from the germline V gene are SGDLS and YYNGEE. J lost 2 bases, V lost 1 base, and 0 bases had no gene match. This CDR3 has 15 amino acids. The CDR3 loop reads CASSVQGAYNSPLHF. In DNA, the CDR3 is TGTGCCAGCAGCGTACAGGGGGCCTATAATTCACCCCTCCACTTT. Supplemented by reference TRBV9 and TRBJ1-6, the full variable domain reads DSGVTQTPKHLITATGQRVTLRCSPRSGDLSVYWYQQSLDQGLQFLIQYYNGEERAKGNILERFSAQQFPDLHSELNLSSLELGDSALYFCASSVQGAYNSPLHFGNGTRLTVT.

This clone was detected once. V usage is TRBV27 and J usage is TRBJ1-5; TRBD1 matches 10 bases. Germline values: CDR1 MNHEY, CDR2 SMNVEV (reference sequence). V was pared by 6 bases and J by 6 bases, with 5 bases of the junction left unmatched. The CDR3 covers 14 residues. The CDR3 region has the DNA TGTGCCAGCAGCCGACGACAGGGGGCTCAGCCCCAGCATTTT. Translation gives CASSRRQGAQPQHF.

The J gene is TRBJ2-3, the V gene TRBV4-3; possibly TRBD2 for D (5 bases). Germline V gene lookup returns CDR1 LGHNA and CDR2 YSLEER. There are 16 residues in the CDR3. V was cut by 3 bases and J by 2 bases, with 15 bases left in between. CDR3 sequence reads: CASSQERERSTDTQYF. CDR3 DNA sequence: TGCGCCAGCAGCCAGGAGAGGGAGCGGTCCACAGATACGCAGTATTTT.

This clone was observed a few times. The rearrangement links TRBV28 to TRBJ1-5; D is undetermined. The germline V gene encodes CDR1 MDHEN and CDR2 SYDVKM. The CDR3 extends over 14 amino acids. The V gene lost 6 bases and the J gene lost 4 bases, with 13 bases spanning the gap. The CDR3 coding sequence is TGTGCCAGCAGCCATTTTCAGTCTAATCAGCCCCAGCATTTT. Translating gives CASSHFQSNQPQHF.

The chain employs TRBV9 and TRBJ1-1, with D maybe TRBD1 (5 bases). CDR1 and CDR2 (germline): SGDLS, YYNGEE. V lost 4 bases and J 4 bases, leaving 14 bases between the germline ends. CDR3 length: 14 residues. In DNA, the CDR3 is TGTGCCAGCAGCCCGTCGGGGGTCGTCACTGAAGCTTTCTTT. Encoded protein: CASSPSGVVTEAFF.

The chain joins TRBV7-2 to TRBJ1-5; 8 nucleotides match TRBD1. V shed 4 bases, J shed 2 bases, and the junction held 4 bases outside the gene matches. CDR1 SGHTA and CDR2 FQGNSA come from the germline V gene. This CDR3 contains 15 residues. The CDR3 spells CASSSGTGGNQPQHF. The DNA for the CDR3 is TGTGCCAGCAGCTCCGGGACAGGTGGCAATCAGCCCCAGCATTTT.

The chain links TRBV7-9 to TRBJ2-7, with 7 nucleotides matching TRBD1. Germline loops: CDR1 SEHNR, CDR2 FQNEAQ (reference sequence). The CDR3 consists of 12 residues. V dropped 5 bases and J dropped 7; count of bases not matched to a gene: 5. CDR3 coding DNA: TGTGCCAGCAGCCCGACAGGGTTGGAGCAGTACTTC. It yields the protein CASSPTGLEQYF.

The sample holds one count of this clone. This rearrangement joins TRBV19 to TRBJ2-7; 8 nucleotides agree with TRBD1. Germline CDR1 reads LNHDA; CDR2 reads SQIVND (reference sequence). This CDR3 region has 14 residues. V gave up 4 bases and J gave up 2 bases; unmatched junction bases: 4. Here the CDR3 DNA reads TGTGCCAGTAGTACCCGACAGGGGCCCTACGAGCAGTACTTC. The encoded protein is CASSTRQGPYEQYF.